The 3 T cell receptor beta chains given below trace back to one sample, sequenced in a study of T cells in Graves' hyperthyroidism and ophthalmopathy. Template material for amplifying TCR beta CDR3 regions consisted of RNA transcripts. The HTBI primer set was used in a first-round RT-PCR of the TCR CDR3. Each CDR3 protein is one row after TCRdb ran MiXCR on the multiplex PCR reads. This repertoire shows hundreds of thousands of distinct CDR3 sequences, less than 25% found once; its top ten account for under 35%. Sequenced: blood. The source of these receptors is a man in his thirties or forties with Graves' ophthalmopathy.

This clonotype appeared a few times. The chain recombines TRBV9 with TRBJ2-7; no definite D call. Trimming shortened V by 0 bases and J by 4 bases, and 14 bases separated the two germline ends. Germline CDR1 SGDLS, CDR2 YYNGEE. The CDR3 extends over 15 amino acids. The CDR3 loop reads CASSVEVDGGYEQYF. In DNA, the CDR3 is TGTGCCAGCAGCGTAGAAGTAGACGGTGGGTACGAGCAGTACTTC.

This chain links TRBV4-3 with TRBJ2-6, with D possibly being TRBD1 (6 bases). In germline, CDR1 is LGHNA, CDR2 YSLEER. V gave up 0 bases and J gave up 1 base, with 10 bases separating them. This CDR3 region has 17 residues. The CDR3 region is CASSQDLRGSGANVLTF. In nucleotides, the CDR3 is TGCGCCAGCAGCCAAGATCTGAGGGGGTCTGGGGCCAACGTCCTGACTTTC.

In its sample, this clonotype was seen a few times. This chain links TRBV7-2 with TRBJ2-2; unclear D gene. CDR3 length equals 14 residues. Germline loops: CDR1 SGHTA, CDR2 FQGNSA. The V and J ends lost 3 bases and 4 bases respectively, with 9 bases between them. CDR3 amino acids: CASSFIGSTGELFF. The CDR3 nucleotides are TGTGCCAGCAGCTTTATCGGATCCACCGGGGAGCTGTTTTTT.